These 10 T cell receptor beta chains were all obtained from the same sample, sequenced in a study of blood T cell repertoires in acute mononucleosis. Points from the study as a whole: Public beta motifs plus an AV5-AJ31 alpha motif appeared to drive GLC-BM selection.

Generated by immunoSEQ multiplex PCR, the TCRdb table keeps only in-frame clones and is missing some. Among approximately 2,300 clones listed, 65% to 70% were seen once. Indicated time point: acute infectious mononucleosis, at clinical presentation within 2 weeks of symptom onset (visit 1). Sample: EBV GLC epitope tetramer+ CD8+ T cells sorted from PBMCs, taken during acute infectious mononucleosis. Subset defined: CD8 T cells binding tetramer with EBV BMLF1 280-288 peptide (GLC-BM). The receptors here all came from a woman aged 18-29 years with infectious mononucleosis caused by EBV.

The chain's CDR3 is CASSGLEFPDTQYF. The CDR3 DNA reads TGTGCCAGCAGCGGACTAGAGTTCCCAGATACGCAGTATTTT. V usage is TRBV7-3 and J usage is TRBJ2-3; the match to TRBD2 covers 7 bases. CDR3 length equals 14 residues. After removal of 5 bases from V and 4 bases from J, the junction contained 6 bases not matched to a gene. Per the germline V gene, CDR1 is SGHTA and CDR2 is FQGTGA.

This clone was observed a single time. A far larger clone is just one base off, so this is likely a read error. The gene calls are TRBV7-3 and TRBJ2-3, with 10 bases lining up with TRBD2. The CDR3 spans 18 residues. Germline V CDR1 and CDR2: SGHTA, FQGTGA. The CDR3 sequence is CASGLVIAGGLGTDTQYF. CDR3 coding DNA: TGTGCCAGCGGCTTAGTCATAGCGGGAGGACTTGGCACAGATACGCAGTATTTT. The complete variable domain, with remaining parts taken from reference TRBV7-3 and TRBJ2-3, reads GAGVSQTPSNKVTEKGKYVELRCDPISGHTALYWYRQSLGQGPEFLIYFQGTGAADDSGLPNDRFFAVRPEGSVSTLKIQRTERGDSAVYLCASGLVIAGGLGTDTQYFGPGTRLTVL.

This clone was detected only once. The chain carries TRBV7-3 and TRBJ2-3, with 9 bases that match TRBD2. This CDR3 comprises 15 residues. J was trimmed by 4 bases and V by 6 bases; bases with no gene match: 8. Germline V gene lookup returns CDR1 SGHTA and CDR2 FQGTGA. CDR3 amino acids: CASSNSGRGSDTQYF. The CDR3 DNA follows: TGTGCCAGCAGTAATAGCGGGAGAGGCTCAGATACGCAGTATTTT.

The J gene is TRBJ2-7, the V gene TRBV4-1; 7 bases match TRBD2. CDR1 and CDR2 from the germline V gene are MGHRA and YSYEKL. The CDR3 has 14 residues. V dropped 0 bases and J dropped 5; count of bases not matched to a gene: 4. This CDR3 reads CASSQEWGGNEQYF. CDR3 coding DNA: TGCGCCAGCAGCCAAGAATGGGGGGGAAACGAGCAGTACTTC.

Points on this clone: It is likely a read error: a sequence one base away is far more abundant. Other nucleotide sequences from this sample produce the same CDR3. The J gene is TRBJ2-1, the V gene TRBV7-8; D may be TRBD2 (6 bases). In germline, CDR1 is SGHVS, CDR2 FQNEAQ. The length of the CDR3 is 14 residues. CDR3 loop: CASSLRGGNNEQFF. CDR3 DNA sequence: TGCGCCAGCAGCTTAAGGGGCGGGAACAATGAGCAGTTCTTC.

The chain has TRBV6-5 and TRBJ2-5, with 8 positions matching TRBD1. Germline V gene sequence: CDR1 MNHEY, CDR2 SVGAGI. The CDR3 is 14 amino acids. J was trimmed by 2 bases and V by 7 bases; bases with no gene match: 6. The CDR3 DNA reads as TGTGCCAGCATAAAATGGACAGGGCAAGAGACCCAGTACTTC. Amino acids: CASIKWTGQETQYF.

J is TRBJ1-2 and V is TRBV29-1; 11 bases are a match to TRBD1. Trimming took 4 bases from V and 6 from J; bases not matched to a gene: 13. CDR3 length: 16 residues. The V gene's germline CDR1 is SQVTM and CDR2 ANQGSEA. The CDR3 nucleotides are TGCAGCGTTGTGGCGGACAGGGGGCACGTTTTTAATGGCTACACCTTC. This translates into CSVVADRGHVFNGYTF.

In the case of this clone: At one end, the junction sequence differs from germline, possibly due to a read error. Other DNA sequences from this sample encode an identical CDR3 as well. The CDR3 protein is CAPSVGQLAGGGETQYF. The CDR3 nucleotides are TGCGCCCCCAGCGTAGGCCAACTAGCGGGGGGAGGGGAGACCCAGTACTTC. V is TRBV9 and J is TRBJ2-5, with TRBD2 matching 12 bases. The CDR3 runs 17 residues. Germline V gene data show CDR1 as SGDLS and CDR2 as YYNGEE.

Here the CDR3 reads CASSLAWVRGGNEQYF. CDR3 coding DNA: TGTGCCAGCAGCTTAGCTTGGGTGCGGGGGGGAAACGAGCAGTACTTC. The chain uses TRBV11-2 and TRBJ2-7; 9 bases line up with TRBD2. This CDR3 is built from 16 residues. V was pared by 1 base and J by 5 bases, with 9 bases of the junction left unmatched. Germline V CDR1 and CDR2: SGHAT, FQNNGV. Complete variable domain (other parts from reference TRBV11-2 and TRBJ2-7): EAGVAQSPRYKIIEKRQSVAFWCNPISGHATLYWYQQILGQGPKLLIQFQNNGVVDDSQLPKDRFSAERLKGVDSTLKIQPAKLEDSAVYLCASSLAWVRGGNEQYFGPGTRLTVT.

The V and J genes are TRBV25-1 and TRBJ2-1; D might be TRBD2 (5 bases). This CDR3 is 14 amino acids long. Germline CDR1 and CDR2: MGHDK and SYGVNS. Trimming shortened V by 6 bases and J by 4 bases, and 13 bases separated the two germline ends. In nucleotides, the CDR3 is TGTGCCAGCAGCTTCCGGACGGGGTACAATGAGCAGTTCTTC. Residues: CASSFRTGYNEQFF.